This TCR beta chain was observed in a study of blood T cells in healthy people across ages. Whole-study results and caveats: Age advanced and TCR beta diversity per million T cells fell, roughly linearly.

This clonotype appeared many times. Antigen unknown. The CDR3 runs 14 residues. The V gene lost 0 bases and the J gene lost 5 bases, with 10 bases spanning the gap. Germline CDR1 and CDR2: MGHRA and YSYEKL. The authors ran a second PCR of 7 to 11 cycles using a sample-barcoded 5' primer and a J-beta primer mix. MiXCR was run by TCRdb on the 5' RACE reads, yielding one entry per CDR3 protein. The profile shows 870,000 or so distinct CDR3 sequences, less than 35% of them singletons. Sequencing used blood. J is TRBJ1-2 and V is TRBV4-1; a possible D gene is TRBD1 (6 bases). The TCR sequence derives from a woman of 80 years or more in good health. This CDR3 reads CASSQETGLYGYTF. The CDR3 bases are TGCGCCAGCAGCCAAGAGACAGGACTATATGGCTACACCTTC.